Listed below are T cell receptor beta chains from one sample, sequenced in a study of blood T cell repertoires in COVID-19. TCRdb's copy holds only in-frame clones and misses some; the assay was immunoSEQ multiplex PCR. In the table there are about 80,000 clones, around 86% of which are singletons. Sequencing used peripheral blood. The receptors come from a human donor in a cohort sampled during active COVID-19. Both conserved end residues are part of each CDR3. The order of the fields is V gene, clone size, D gene, J gene, CDR3 DNA, CDR3 protein. The D gene is left open where the match is weak. Some rows mark clone size as missing; the rest say once, few, many or name a class of expanded clone.

TRBV27	once	TRBD2	TRBJ2-7	TGTGCCAGCAGTTTAATCGCGGGGGGCGAGCAGTACTTC	CASSLIAGGEQYF
TRBV6-4	NA	NA	TRBJ1-5	TGTGCCAGCAGTGAAGGAGGGAGCCAGCCCCAGCATTTT	CASSEGGSQPQHF
TRBV20-1	once	NA	TRBJ2-3	TGCAGTGCTGGTGGAGTACTTCTGGATACGCAGTATTTT	CSAGGVLLDTQYF
TRBV6-5	NA	TRBD1	TRBJ1-1	TGTGCCAGCAAACTCTTGACAGGGGAAGCTTTCTTT	CASKLLTGEAFF
TRBV30	NA	TRBD1	TRBJ1-4	TGTGCCTGGCGTTTTACAGGGGGCAATGAAAAACTGTTTTTT	CAWRFTGGNEKLFF
TRBV11-2	NA	TRBD1	TRBJ1-1	TGTGCCAGCTGCAGGGGGCTCAACACTGAAGCTTTCTTT	CASCRGLNTEAFF
TRBV11-1	NA	NA	TRBJ1-2	TGTGCCAGCAGCTTATCCAGGGAGGCTGGCTACACCTTC	CASSLSREAGYTF
TRBV4-1	NA	TRBD2	TRBJ2-5	TGCGCCAGCAGCCAAGATGGCGCGGGGGGCCTCCAAGAGACCCAGTACTTC	CASSQDGAGGLQETQYF
TRBV28	few	TRBD1	TRBJ1-5	TGTGCCAGCAGTTCCGCCGGGACAGGGTGGCAGCCCCAGCATTTT	CASSSAGTGWQPQHF
TRBV18	NA	TRBD2	TRBJ2-2	TGTGCCAGCTCACGTCTGACCGGGAGGACCGGGGAGCTGTTTTTT	CASSRLTGRTGELFF
TRBV5-1	NA	NA	TRBJ1-2	TGCGCCAGCAGCTTGGAGTACGGACAATACTATGGCTACACCTTC	CASSLEYGQYYGYTF
TRBV5-4	NA	NA	TRBJ2-3	TGTGCCAGCAGCCTCCCCCGGGATGCTACGCAGTATTTT	CASSLPRDATQYF